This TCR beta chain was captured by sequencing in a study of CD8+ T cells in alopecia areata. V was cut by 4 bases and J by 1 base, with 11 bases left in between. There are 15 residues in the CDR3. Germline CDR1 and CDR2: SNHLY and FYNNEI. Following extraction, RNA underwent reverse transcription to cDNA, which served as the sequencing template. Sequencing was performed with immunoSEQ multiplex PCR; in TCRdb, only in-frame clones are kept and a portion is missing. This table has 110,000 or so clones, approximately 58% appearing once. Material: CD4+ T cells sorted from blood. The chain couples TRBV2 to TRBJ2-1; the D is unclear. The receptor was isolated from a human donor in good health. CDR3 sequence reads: CASSGEAASYNEQFF. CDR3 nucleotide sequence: TGTGCCAGCAGTGGGGAAGCCGCTTCCTACAATGAGCAGTTCTTC.